This TCR beta chain came from a study of blood T cell repertoires in COVID-19. On the study more broadly: Acute and convalescent COVID-19 specimens originated in the United States, Italy and Spain. Nucleic acid was either cDNA or gDNA, and it came from T cells, B-cell-depleted T cells, or PBMCs.

Original processing notes: Nucleated cell counts were estimated from reference gene primer amplification. Produced via immunoSEQ multiplex PCR; TCRdb's table is partial and in-frame only. The V and J calls and clone size are taken from that table; D and trimming were inferred from the DNA. In the table there are around 190,000 clones, 84% of which are singletons. Per germline, CDR1 MNHEY and CDR2 SVGAGI. J was trimmed by 2 bases and V by 6 bases; bases with no gene match: 4. CDR3 length equals 14 residues. The chain has TRBV6-5 and TRBJ2-7; TRBD1 aligns across 10 bases. The TCR was taken from a human donor in a cohort sampled during active COVID-19. Sequencing was performed on peripheral blood. CDR3 nucleotide sequence: TGTGCCAGCAGCGCGGGACAGGGGACCTACGAGCAGTACTTC. Its translation is CASSAGQGTYEQYF.